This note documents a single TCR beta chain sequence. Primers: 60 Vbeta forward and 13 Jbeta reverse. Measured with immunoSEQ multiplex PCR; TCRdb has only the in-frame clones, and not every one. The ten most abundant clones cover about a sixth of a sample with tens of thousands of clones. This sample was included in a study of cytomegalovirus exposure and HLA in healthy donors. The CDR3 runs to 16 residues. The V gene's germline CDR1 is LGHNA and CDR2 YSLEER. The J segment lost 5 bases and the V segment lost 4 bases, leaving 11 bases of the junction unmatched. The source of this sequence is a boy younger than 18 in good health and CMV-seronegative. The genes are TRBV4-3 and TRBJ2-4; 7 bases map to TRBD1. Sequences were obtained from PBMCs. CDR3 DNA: TGCGCCAGCAGCCTCAGTTTTAGGGGGCGAGAAAACATTCAGTACTTC. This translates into CASSLSFRGRENIQYF.